These 13 T cell receptor beta chains share one sample of origin, sequenced in a study of blood T cell repertoires in COVID-19. Measured with immunoSEQ multiplex PCR; TCRdb has only the in-frame clones, and not every one. Of some 320,000 clones detected, about 91% appear once; the ten largest clones hold over 6%. Sequencing was performed on peripheral blood. Source of these receptors: a woman in her twenties or thirties who had recovered from COVID-19.

This clone has just a few counts. The gene calls are TRBV7-8 and TRBJ2-7; 11 bases are a match to TRBD1. The germline V gene has CDR1 SGHVS and CDR2 FQNEAQ. Germline trimming cut 2 bases from V and 3 bases from J; bases unmatched to any gene: 6. CDR3 length equals 16 residues. The CDR3 spells CASSLLGTGGGYEQYF. DNA for the CDR3: TGTGCCAGCAGCTTATTAGGGACAGGGGGTGGCTACGAGCAGTACTTC.

This clone has a count of ten or more. The chain links TRBV19 to TRBJ1-1, with D hard to call. CDR1 and CDR2 (germline): LNHDA, SQIVND (reference sequence). V lost 3 bases and J lost 3, with 8 bases in between. This CDR3 comprises 13 residues. CDR3 sequence reads: CASSMGVDTEAFF. The CDR3 DNA reads TGTGCCAGTAGTATGGGAGTGGACACTGAAGCTTTCTTT.

The rearrangement uses TRBV24-1 and TRBJ1-2; D remains unclear. CDR3 size: 12 residues. Per germline, CDR1 KGHDR and CDR2 SFDVKD. V was shortened by 3 bases and J by 6 bases, with 7 bases between the two germline ends. As DNA, the CDR3 is TGTGCCACCAGTGATACGAGAGATGGCTACACCTTC. Translated: CATSDTRDGYTF.

The chain couples TRBV5-3 to TRBJ1-5, with D unclear. TRBV5-3 qualifies as an ORF whose function is uncertain. The germline V and J ends were trimmed by 3 bases and 5 bases, with 12 bases remaining between them. The CDR3 has 14 residues. The CDR3 here is CARSCETKDQPQHF. Here the CDR3 DNA reads TGTGCCAGAAGCTGCGAGACAAAGGATCAGCCCCAGCATTTT.

As DNA, the CDR3 is TGTGCCAGTCAACAGCCGGAACCTCCCACCGGGGAGCTGTTTTTT. This translates into CASQQPEPPTGELFF. This chain uses TRBV19 with TRBJ2-2; D is undetermined. Germline V gene data show CDR1 as LNHDA and CDR2 as SQIVND (reference sequence). The length of the CDR3 is 15 residues. V lost 8 bases and J lost 4, with 17 bases in between.

V is TRBV5-1 and J is TRBJ2-1; no clear D gene. CDR3 length: 14 residues. Trimming shortened V by 1 base and J by 5 bases, and 10 bases separated the two germline ends. Per germline, CDR1 SGHRS and CDR2 YFSETQ. The CDR3: CASSLSGSHNEQFF. The CDR3 DNA follows: TGCGCCAGCAGCTTGTCAGGTAGTCACAATGAGCAGTTCTTC.

J is TRBJ2-3 and V is TRBV4-3, with D perhaps TRBD2 (5 bases). V was cut by 2 bases and J by 0 bases, with 12 bases left in between. CDR3 length: 16 residues. CDR1 is LGHNA, CDR2 YSLEER, per germline. This CDR3 reads CASSQRTRSSTDTQYF. The CDR3 nucleotides read TGCGCCAGCAGCCAACGTACTAGAAGCAGCACAGATACGCAGTATTTT.

The J gene is TRBJ1-1, the V gene TRBV24-1; D is perhaps TRBD1 (6 bases). V lost 4 bases to trimming and J lost 8 bases, with 13 bases between them. The CDR3 has 13 amino acids. Germline values: CDR1 KGHDR, CDR2 SFDVKD. CDR3 sequence reads: CATSDHTGTEAFF. In nucleotides, the CDR3 is TGTGCCACCAGTGACCACACAGGGACCGAAGCTTTCTTT.

V is TRBV5-1 and J is TRBJ2-7; 8 positions agree with TRBD1. CDR1 is SGHRS and CDR2 is YFSETQ in the germline V gene. This CDR3 has 15 residues. Germline trimming cut 3 bases from V and 2 bases from J; bases unmatched to any gene: 7. CDR3: CASSWRTGSPYEQYF. DNA of the CDR3: TGCGCCAGCAGCTGGAGGACAGGGTCCCCCTACGAGCAGTACTTC.

The chain is built from TRBV5-5 and TRBJ1-5; D is possibly TRBD1 (6 bases). V was cut by 0 bases and J by 5 bases, with 9 bases left in between. Germline CDR1 is SGHKS and CDR2 is YYEKEE (reference sequence). The length of the CDR3 is 14 residues. CDR3 in amino acids: CASSLDRVYQPQHF. DNA of the CDR3: TGTGCCAGCAGCTTGGACAGGGTTTATCAGCCCCAGCATTTT.

The chain is built from TRBV27 and TRBJ1-5; a possible D gene is TRBD1 (6 bases). Germline V gives CDR1 MNHEY, CDR2 SMNVEV (reference sequence). The CDR3 runs to 15 residues. Between the trimmed V and J ends, which lost 6 bases and 6 bases, there was a span of 18 bases. The CDR3 region has the DNA TGTGCCAGCAGGTACCAGGGGAATCGTTCTCAGCCCCAGCATTTT. It encodes CASRYQGNRSQPQHF.

The V gene is TRBV6-5, the J gene TRBJ1-1; D unresolved. The CDR3 has 10 residues. In germline, CDR1 is MNHEY, CDR2 SVGAGI. The germline V and J ends were trimmed by 7 bases and 7 bases, with 7 bases remaining between them. The CDR3 is CASTRSEAFF. CDR3 nucleotide sequence: TGTGCCAGCACCCGGAGTGAAGCTTTCTTT.

J is TRBJ2-3 and V is TRBV11-2; tentative D call: TRBD1 (5 bases). V was pared by 5 bases and J by 0 bases, with 12 bases between. Germline assignment: CDR1 SGHAT and CDR2 FQNNGV. The CDR3 consists of 15 residues. This CDR3 is CASSPQGRSTDTQYF. The CDR3 DNA is TGTGCCAGCAGCCCTCAGGGCAGGAGCACAGATACGCAGTATTTT.